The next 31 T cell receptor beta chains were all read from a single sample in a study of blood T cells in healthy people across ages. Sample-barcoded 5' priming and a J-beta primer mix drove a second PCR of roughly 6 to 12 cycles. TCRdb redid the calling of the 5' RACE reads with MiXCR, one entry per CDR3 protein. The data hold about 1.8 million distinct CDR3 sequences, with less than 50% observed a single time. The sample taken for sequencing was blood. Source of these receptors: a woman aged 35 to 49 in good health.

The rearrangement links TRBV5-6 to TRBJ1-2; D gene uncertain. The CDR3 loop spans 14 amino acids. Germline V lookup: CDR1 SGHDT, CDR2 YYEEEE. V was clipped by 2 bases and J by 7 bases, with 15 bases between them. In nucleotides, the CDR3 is TGTGCCAGCAGCTTCGGAGTCCCGGGTTTTGGCTACACCTTC. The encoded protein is CASSFGVPGFGYTF.

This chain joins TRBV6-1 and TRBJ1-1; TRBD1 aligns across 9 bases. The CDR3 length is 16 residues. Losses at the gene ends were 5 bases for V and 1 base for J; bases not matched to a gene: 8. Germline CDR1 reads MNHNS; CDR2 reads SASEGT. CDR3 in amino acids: CASSLPPDRGNTEAFF. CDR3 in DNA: TGTGCCAGCAGTTTACCCCCGGACAGGGGGAACACTGAAGCTTTCTTT.

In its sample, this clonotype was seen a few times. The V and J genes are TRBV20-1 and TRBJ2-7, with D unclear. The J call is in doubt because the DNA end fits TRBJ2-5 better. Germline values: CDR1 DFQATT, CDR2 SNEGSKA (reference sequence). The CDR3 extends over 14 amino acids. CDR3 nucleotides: TGCAGTGCCTTGACGAACTGGGTGGTGGAGACCCAGTACTTC. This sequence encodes CSALTNWVVETQYF.

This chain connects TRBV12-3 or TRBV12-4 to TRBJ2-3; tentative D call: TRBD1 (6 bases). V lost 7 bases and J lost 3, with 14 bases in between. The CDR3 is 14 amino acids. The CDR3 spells CASIPTGQTDTQYF. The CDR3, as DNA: TGTGCCAGCATACCGACCGGACAGACAGATACGCAGTATTTT.

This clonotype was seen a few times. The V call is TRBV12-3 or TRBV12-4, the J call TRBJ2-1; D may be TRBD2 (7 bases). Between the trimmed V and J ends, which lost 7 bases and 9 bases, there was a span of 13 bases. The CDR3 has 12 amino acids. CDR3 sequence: CASTSRGGEQFF. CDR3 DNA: TGTGCCAGCACCTCGAGGGGGGGTGAGCAGTTCTTC.

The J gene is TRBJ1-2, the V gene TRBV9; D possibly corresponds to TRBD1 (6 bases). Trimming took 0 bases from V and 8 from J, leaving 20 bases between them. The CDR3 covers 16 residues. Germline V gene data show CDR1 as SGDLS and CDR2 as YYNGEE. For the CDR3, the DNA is TGTGCCAGCAGCGTAGAATTGGGGGGCTTGGGAGACGGCTACACCTTC. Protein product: CASSVELGGLGDGYTF.

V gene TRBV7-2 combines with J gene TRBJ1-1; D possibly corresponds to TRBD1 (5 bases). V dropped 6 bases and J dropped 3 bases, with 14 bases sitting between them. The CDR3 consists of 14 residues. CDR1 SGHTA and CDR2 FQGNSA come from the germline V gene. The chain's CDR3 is CASSRARDHTEAFF. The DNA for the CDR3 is TGTGCCAGCAGTCGGGCCAGGGATCACACTGAAGCTTTCTTT. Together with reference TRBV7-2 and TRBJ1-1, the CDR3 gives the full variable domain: GAGVSQSPSNKVTEKGKDVELRCDPISGHTALYWYRQSLGQGLEFLIYFQGNSAPDKSGLPSDRFSAERTGGSVSTLTIQRTQQEDSAVYLCASSRARDHTEAFFGQGTRLTVV.

The CDR3 nucleotides read TGCGCCAGCAGCTTTGGGCCCAGGGTCGGCACAGATACGCAGTATTTT. It codes for CASSFGPRVGTDTQYF. This sequence joins TRBV5-1 and TRBJ2-3; D is perhaps TRBD1 (5 bases). The germline CDR1 and CDR2 sequences are SGHRS and YFSETQ. The length of the CDR3 is 16 residues. Trimming left V 2 bases short and J 1 base short, with 14 bases between.

CDR3 protein: CASSEDVREEETQYF. The CDR3 nucleotides read TGTGCCAGCAGTGAAGATGTTAGGGAAGAAGAGACCCAGTACTTC. This chain connects TRBV2 to TRBJ2-5, with unresolved D. The CDR3 is made up of 15 amino acids. V was pared by 1 base and J by 3 bases, with 12 bases between. The V gene's germline CDR1 is SNHLY and CDR2 FYNNEI.

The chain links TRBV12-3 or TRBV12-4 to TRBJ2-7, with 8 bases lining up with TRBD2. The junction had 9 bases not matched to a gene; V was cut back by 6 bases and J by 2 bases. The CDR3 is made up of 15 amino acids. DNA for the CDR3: TGTGCCAGCAGGTCCAGCGGGGGCAGAACCTACGAGCAGTACTTC. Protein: CASRSSGGRTYEQYF.

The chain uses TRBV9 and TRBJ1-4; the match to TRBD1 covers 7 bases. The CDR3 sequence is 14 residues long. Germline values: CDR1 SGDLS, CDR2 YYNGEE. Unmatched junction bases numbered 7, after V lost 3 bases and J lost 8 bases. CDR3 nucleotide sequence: TGTGCCAGCAGCGGGGGACAGCCGTCGGAAAAACTGTTTTTT. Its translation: CASSGGQPSEKLFF.

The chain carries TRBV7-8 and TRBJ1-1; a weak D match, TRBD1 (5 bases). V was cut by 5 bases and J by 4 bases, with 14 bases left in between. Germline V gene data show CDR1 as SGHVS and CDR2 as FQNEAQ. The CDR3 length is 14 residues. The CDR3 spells CASSATGLSTEAFF. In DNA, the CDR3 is TGTGCCAGCAGCGCCACAGGCCTGAGCACTGAAGCTTTCTTT.

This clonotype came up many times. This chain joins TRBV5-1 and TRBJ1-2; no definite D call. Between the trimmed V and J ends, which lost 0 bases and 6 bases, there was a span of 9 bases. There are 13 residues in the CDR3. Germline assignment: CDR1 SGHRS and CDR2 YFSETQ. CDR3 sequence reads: CASSLDGSDGYTF. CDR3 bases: TGCGCCAGCAGCTTGGATGGAAGTGATGGCTACACCTTC.

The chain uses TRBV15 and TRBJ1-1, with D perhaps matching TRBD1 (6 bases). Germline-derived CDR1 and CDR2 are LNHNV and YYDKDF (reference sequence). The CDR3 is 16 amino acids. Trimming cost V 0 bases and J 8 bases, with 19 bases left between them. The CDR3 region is CATSRDEGQLFREAFF. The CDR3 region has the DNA TGTGCCACCAGCAGAGACGAAGGACAGCTCTTTCGAGAAGCTTTCTTT.

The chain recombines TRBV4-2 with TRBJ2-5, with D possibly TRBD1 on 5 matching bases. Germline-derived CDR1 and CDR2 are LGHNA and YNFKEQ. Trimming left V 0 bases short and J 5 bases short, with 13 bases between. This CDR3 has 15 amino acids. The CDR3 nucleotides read TGTGCCAGCAGCCAAGATGGAAGTGCAGGGGAGACCCAGTACTTC. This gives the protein CASSQDGSAGETQYF.

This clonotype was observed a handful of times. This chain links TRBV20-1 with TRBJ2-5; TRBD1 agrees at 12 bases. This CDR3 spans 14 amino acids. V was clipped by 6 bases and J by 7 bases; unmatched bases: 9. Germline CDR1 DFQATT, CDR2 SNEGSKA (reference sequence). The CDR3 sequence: CSAPGQGAIGTQYF. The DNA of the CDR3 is TGCAGTGCCCCGGGACAGGGGGCCATCGGGACCCAGTACTTC.

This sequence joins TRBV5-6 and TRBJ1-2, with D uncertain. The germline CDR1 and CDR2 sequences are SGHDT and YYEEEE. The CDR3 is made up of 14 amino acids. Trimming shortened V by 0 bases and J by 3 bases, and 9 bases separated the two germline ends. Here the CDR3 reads CASSLVPQDYGYTF. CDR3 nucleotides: TGTGCCAGCAGCTTGGTGCCTCAGGACTATGGCTACACCTTC.

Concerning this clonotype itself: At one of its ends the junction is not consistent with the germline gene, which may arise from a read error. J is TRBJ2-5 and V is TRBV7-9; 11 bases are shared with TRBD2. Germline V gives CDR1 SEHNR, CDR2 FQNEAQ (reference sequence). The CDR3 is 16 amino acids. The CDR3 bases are TGTGCCAGCAGTAGCGGGGGGGCTCTCGACCAGGAGACCCAGTACTTC. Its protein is CASSSGGALDQETQYF.

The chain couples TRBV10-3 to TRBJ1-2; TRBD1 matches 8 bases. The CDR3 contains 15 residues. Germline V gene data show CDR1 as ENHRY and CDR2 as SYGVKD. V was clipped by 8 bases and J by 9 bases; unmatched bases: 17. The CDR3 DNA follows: TGTGCCATCCCGGCCGGACAGGGCCTTAGGTGCCGCTACACCTTC. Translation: CAIPAGQGLRCRYTF.

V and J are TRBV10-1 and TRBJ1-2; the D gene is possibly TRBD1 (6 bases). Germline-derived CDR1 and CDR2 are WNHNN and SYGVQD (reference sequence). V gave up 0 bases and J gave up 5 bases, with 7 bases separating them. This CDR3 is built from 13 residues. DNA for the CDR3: TGCGCCAGCAGTGAGTCCGGACAGTATGGCTACACCTTC. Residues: CASSESGQYGYTF.

CDR3 sequence: CASSPWLASGGNPYEQYF. The CDR3 DNA is TGTGCCAGCAGCCCTTGGTTGGCTAGCGGGGGGAATCCCTACGAGCAGTACTTC. This sequence joins TRBV11-2 and TRBJ2-4, with 11 bases aligning to TRBD2. The J call could be wrong; TRBJ2-7 is a better fit for the DNA end. The CDR3 sequence is 18 residues long. The germline gives CDR1 SGHAT, CDR2 FQNNGV.

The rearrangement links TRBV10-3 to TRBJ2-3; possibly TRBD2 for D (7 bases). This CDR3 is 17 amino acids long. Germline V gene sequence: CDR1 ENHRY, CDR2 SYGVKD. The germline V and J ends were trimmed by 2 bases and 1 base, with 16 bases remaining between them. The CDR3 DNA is TGTGCCATCAGTGAGGCGGGTCCGGGGGGCGGCACAGATACGCAGTATTTT. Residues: CAISEAGPGGGTDTQYF.

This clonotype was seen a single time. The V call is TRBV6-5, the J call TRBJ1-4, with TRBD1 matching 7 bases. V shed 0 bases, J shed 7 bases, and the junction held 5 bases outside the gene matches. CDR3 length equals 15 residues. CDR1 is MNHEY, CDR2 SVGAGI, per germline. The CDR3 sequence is CASSYSNRGLEKLFF. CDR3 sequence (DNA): TGTGCCAGCAGTTACTCGAATAGGGGGCTTGAAAAACTGTTTTTT.

The CDR3 reads CASSLWGGPGYNEQFF. In DNA, the CDR3 is TGTGCCAGCAGCTTGTGGGGGGGGCCGGGATACAATGAGCAGTTCTTC. This chain connects TRBV7-2 to TRBJ2-1; possible D gene TRBD2, 7 bases. The CDR3 length is 16 residues. Trimming cost V 3 bases and J 4 bases, with 16 bases left between them. The V gene's germline CDR1 is SGHTA and CDR2 FQGNSA.

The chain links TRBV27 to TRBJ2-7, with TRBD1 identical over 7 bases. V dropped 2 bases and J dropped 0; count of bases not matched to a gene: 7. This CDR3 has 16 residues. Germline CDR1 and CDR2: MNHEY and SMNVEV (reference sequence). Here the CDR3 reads CASSLTTTGSSYEQYF. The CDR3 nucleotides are TGTGCCAGCAGTTTAACCACGACAGGGAGCTCCTACGAGCAGTACTTC.

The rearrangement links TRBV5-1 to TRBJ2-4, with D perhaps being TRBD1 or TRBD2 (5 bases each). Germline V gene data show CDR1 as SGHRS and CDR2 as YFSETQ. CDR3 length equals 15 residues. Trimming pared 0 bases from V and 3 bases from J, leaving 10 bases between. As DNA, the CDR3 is TGCGCCAGCAGCTTGGGAGGGGCAGTCAAAAACATTCAGTACTTC. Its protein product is CASSLGGAVKNIQYF.

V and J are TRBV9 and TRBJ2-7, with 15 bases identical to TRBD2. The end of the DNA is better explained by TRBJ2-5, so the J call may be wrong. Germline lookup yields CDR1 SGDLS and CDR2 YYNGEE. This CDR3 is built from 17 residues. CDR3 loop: CASSVGTSGGAGETQYF. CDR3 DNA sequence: TGTGCCAGCAGCGTAGGGACTAGCGGGGGGGCCGGGGAGACCCAGTACTTC.

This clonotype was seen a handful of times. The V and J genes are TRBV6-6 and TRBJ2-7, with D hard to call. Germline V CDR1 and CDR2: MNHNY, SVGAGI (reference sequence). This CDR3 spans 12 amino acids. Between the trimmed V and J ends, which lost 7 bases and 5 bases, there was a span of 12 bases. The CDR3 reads CASKTPTDEQYF. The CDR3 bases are TGTGCCAGCAAAACCCCCACCGACGAGCAGTACTTC.

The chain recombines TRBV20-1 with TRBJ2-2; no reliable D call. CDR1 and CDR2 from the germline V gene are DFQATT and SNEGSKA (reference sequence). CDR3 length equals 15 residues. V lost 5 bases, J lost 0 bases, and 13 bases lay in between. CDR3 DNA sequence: TGCAGTGCTGAGGAGACTCGGACGAACACCGGGGAGCTGTTTTTT. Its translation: CSAEETRTNTGELFF.

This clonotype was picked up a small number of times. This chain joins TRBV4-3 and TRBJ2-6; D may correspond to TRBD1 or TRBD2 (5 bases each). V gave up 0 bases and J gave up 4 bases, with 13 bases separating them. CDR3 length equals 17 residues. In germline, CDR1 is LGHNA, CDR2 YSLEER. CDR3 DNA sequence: TGCGCCAGCAGCCAAGATTGGGGGTGGGACGGGGCCAACGTCCTGACTTTC. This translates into CASSQDWGWDGANVLTF.

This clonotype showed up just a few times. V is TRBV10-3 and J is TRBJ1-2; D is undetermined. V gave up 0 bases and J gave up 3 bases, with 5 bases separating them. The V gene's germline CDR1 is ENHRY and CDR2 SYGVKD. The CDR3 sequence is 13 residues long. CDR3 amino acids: CAISESRDYGYTF. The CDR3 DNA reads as TGTGCCATCAGTGAGTCCCGGGACTATGGCTACACCTTC.